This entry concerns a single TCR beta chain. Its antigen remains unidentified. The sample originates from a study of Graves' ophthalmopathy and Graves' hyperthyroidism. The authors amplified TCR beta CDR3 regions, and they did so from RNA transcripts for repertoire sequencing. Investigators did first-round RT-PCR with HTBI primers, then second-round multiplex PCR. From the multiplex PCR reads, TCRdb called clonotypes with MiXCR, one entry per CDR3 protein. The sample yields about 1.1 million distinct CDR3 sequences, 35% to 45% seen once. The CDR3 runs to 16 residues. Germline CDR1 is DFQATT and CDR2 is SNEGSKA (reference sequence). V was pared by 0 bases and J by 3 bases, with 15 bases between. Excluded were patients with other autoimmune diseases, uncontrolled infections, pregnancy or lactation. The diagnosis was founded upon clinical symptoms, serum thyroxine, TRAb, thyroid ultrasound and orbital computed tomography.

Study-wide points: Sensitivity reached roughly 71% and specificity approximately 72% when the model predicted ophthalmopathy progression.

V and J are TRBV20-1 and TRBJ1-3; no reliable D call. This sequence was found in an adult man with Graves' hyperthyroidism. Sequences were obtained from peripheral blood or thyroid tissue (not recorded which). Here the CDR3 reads CSARDQRAGGGNTIYF. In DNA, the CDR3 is TGCAGTGCTAGAGATCAACGGGCAGGAGGTGGAAACACCATATATTTT.